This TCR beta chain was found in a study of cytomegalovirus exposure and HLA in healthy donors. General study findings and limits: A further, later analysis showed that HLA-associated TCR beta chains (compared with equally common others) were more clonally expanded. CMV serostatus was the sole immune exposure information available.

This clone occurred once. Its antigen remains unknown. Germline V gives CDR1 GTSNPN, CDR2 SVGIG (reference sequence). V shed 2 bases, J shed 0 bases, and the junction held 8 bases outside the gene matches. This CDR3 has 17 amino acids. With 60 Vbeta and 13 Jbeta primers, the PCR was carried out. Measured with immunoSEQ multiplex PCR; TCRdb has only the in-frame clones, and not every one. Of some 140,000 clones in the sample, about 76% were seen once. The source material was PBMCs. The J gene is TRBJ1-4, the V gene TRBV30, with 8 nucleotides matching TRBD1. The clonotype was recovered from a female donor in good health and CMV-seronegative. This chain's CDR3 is CAWSTGGISATNEKLFF. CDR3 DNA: TGTGCCTGGAGTACAGGGGGTATAAGTGCAACTAATGAAAAACTGTTTTTT.